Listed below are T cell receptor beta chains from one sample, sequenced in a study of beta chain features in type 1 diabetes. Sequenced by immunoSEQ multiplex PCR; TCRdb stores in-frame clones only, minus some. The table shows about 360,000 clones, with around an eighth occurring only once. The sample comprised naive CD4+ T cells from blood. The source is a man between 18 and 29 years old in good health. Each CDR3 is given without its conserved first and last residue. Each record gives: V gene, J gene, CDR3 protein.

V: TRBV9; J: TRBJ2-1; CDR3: VSSVGTNDFRQF
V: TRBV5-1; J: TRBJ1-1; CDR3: ASSEQGASTEAF
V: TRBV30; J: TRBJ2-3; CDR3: AWSVVLAGADTQY
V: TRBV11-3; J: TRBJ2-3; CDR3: ASRSTGDTQY
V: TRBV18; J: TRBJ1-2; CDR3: ASSASTGVDYGYT
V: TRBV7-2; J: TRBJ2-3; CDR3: ASSLALTSGRADTQY
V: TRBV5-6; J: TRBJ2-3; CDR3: ASSFAPGDTQY
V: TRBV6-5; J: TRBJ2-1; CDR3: ASIPSGGDNEQF
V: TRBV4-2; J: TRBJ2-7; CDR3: ASSQDGTSQYEQY
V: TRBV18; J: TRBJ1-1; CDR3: ASSPNRQGTEYTEAF
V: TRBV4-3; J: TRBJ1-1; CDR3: ASSQASEGQAF
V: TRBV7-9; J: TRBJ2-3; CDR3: ASSLGDRQYTDTQY
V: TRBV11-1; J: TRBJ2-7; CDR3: ASSPQGTGGFEQY
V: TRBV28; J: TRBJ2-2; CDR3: ATPGLAGGGELF
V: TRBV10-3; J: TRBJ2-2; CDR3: AISEPDRGHTGELF
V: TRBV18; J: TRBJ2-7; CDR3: ASSPYPESEQY
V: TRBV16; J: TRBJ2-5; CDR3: ASSLDRDGETQY
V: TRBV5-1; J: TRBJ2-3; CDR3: ASSSGLDRTDTQY
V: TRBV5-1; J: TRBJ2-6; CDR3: ASSLDSSGANVLT
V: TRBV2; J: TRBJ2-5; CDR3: ASIQGGVHQETQY
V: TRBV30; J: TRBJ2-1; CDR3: AWSPGLAGYNEQF
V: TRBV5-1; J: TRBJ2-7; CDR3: ASSSSWAGGIEQY
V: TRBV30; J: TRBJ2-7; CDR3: AWSLQGYEQY
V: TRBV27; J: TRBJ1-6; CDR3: ASSLENRIPPLH
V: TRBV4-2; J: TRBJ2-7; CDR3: ASSPLGAGAGEQY
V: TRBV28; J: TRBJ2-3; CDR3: ASSSVATDTQY
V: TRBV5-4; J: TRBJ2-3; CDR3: ASSPRTSGRGTDTQY
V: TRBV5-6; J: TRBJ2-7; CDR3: ASSPASGSDYEQY
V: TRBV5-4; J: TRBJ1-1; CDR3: ASSLEGRLTEAF
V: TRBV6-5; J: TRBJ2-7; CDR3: ASSYSTGYEQY
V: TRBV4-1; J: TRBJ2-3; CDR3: ASSQDRTSEAADTQY
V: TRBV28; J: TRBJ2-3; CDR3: ASSLTSGIKY
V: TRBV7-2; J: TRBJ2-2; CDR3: ASSSQGWVITGELF
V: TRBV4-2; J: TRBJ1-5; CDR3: ASSPPGGDQPQH
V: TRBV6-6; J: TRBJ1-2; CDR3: ASSYSTTNNYGYT
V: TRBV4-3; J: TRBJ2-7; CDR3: ASSRDRPYEQY
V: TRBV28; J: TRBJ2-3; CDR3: ASRLTGSEY